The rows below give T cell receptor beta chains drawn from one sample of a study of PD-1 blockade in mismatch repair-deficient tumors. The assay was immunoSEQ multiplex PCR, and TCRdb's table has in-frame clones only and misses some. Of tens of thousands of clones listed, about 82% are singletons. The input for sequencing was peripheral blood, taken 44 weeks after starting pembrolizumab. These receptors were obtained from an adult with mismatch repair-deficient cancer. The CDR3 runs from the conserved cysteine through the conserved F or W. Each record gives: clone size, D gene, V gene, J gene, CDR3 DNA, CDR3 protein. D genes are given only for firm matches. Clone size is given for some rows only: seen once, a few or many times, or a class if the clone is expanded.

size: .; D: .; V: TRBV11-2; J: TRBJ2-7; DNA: TGTGCCAGCAGCTTAGACCCAGCTCCCTACGAGCAGTACTTC; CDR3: CASSLDPAPYEQYF
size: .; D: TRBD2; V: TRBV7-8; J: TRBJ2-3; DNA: TGTGCCAGCAGCGAAGGGACTAGCGGGCCGACTAGCACAGATACGCAGTATTTT; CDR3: CASSEGTSGPTSTDTQYF
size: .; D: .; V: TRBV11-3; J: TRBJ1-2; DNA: TGTGCCAGCAGCTTGGGAGCGGGCCGAGGGGATGGCTACACCTTC; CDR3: CASSLGAGRGDGYTF
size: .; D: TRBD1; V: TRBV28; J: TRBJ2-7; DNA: TGTGCCAGCATTTATCCAGGGGGCTACGAGCAGTACTTC; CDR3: CASIYPGGYEQYF
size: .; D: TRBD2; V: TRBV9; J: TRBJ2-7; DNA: TGTGCCAGCAGCGTAGATCTAGCGGGAGGCCCGGGGGAGCAGTACTTC; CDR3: CASSVDLAGGPGEQYF
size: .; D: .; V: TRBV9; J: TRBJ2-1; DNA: TGTGCCAGCAGCCCGCGGGGTTCCAGCAGGGGGAATGAGCAGTTCTTC; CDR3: CASSPRGSSRGNEQFF
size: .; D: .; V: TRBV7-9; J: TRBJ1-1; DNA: TGTGCCAGCAGCCCCACTAGGCTGATGAACACTGAAGCTTTCTTT; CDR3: CASSPTRLMNTEAFF
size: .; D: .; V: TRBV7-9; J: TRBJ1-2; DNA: TGTGCCAGCAGCTTAGACCTGGACAGCGTTAACTATGGCTACACCTTC; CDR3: CASSLDLDSVNYGYTF
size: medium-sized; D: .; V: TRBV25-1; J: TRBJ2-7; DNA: TGTGCCAGCGCCGGGACGGCCAACTACGAGCAGTACTTC; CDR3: CASAGTANYEQYF
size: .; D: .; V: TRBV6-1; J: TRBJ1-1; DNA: TGTGCCAGCAGTAATAGGGTGAACACTGAAGCTTTCTTT; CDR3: CASSNRVNTEAFF
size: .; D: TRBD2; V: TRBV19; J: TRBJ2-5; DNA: TGTGCCAGTAGTAAGTCTAGCGGGAGAGAGACCCAGTACTTC; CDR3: CASSKSSGRETQYF
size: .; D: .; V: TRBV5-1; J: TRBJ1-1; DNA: TGCGCCAGCAGCTTAAACAAAATGAACACTGAAGCTTTCTTT; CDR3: CASSLNKMNTEAFF
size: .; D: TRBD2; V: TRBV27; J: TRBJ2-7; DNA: TGTGCCAGCAGTTTATCTAGCGGGGCAACCTACGAGCAGTACTTC; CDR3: CASSLSSGATYEQYF
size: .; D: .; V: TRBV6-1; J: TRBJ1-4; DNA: TGTGCCAGCAGAAAGACGGGGACCGCTAATGAAAAACTGTTTTTT; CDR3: CASRKTGTANEKLFF
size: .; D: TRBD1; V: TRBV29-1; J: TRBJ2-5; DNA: TGCAGCGTACGGACAGGGGACGGGGAGACCCAGTACTTC; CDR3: CSVRTGDGETQYF
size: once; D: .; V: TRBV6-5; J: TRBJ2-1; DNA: TGTGCCAGCAGCCCGGGACCCCGGGAGCAGTTCTTC; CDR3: CASSPGPREQFF
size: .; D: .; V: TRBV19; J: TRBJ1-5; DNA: TGTGCCAGTAGTAGGACATCGGAGCAGCCCCAGCATTTT; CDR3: CASSRTSEQPQHF
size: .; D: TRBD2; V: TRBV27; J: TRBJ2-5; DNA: TGTGCCAGGATATTGAGCGGGAGATTAGAGACCCAGTACTTC; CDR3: CARILSGRLETQYF
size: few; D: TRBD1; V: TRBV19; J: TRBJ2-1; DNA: TGTGCCAGTAGTGTAGGACAGGGAATAACTAAGCAGTTCTTC; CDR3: CASSVGQGITKQFF
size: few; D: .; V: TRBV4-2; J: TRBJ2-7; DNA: TGTGCCAGCAGCCAAGACTACGAGCAGTACTTC; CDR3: CASSQDYEQYF
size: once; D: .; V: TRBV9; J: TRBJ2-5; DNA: TGTGCCAGCAGCGATGGACTGACCCAAGAGACCCAGTACTTC; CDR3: CASSDGLTQETQYF
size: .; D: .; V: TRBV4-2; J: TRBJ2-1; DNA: TGTGCCAGCAGCCCTGCACAGTTTCTTGAGCAGTTCTTC; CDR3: CASSPAQFLEQFF
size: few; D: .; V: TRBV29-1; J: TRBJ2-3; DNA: TGCAGCGTCTTGTTGTCTCGGGGAGCAGATACGCAGTATTTT; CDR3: CSVLLSRGADTQYF
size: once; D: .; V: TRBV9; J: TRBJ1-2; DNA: TGTGCCAGCAGCGTCCAGCTGGGGCAGGGCGGCTACACCTTC; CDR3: CASSVQLGQGGYTF
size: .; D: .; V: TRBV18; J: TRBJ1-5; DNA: TGTGCCAGCTCAGGCAGACAGGATCAGCCCCAGCATTTT; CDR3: CASSGRQDQPQHF
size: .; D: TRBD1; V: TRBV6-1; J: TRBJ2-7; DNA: TGTGCCAGCAGCCATACAGGGGCGGGCTACGAGCAGTACTTC; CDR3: CASSHTGAGYEQYF
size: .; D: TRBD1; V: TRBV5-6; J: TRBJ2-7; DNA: TGTGCCAGCAGCACCCGACAGGGCTCCGAGCAGTACTTC; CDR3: CASSTRQGSEQYF
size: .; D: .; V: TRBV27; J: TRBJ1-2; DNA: TGTGCCAGCAGTTTCGGGGGTTCCTATGGCTACACCTTC; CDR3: CASSFGGSYGYTF
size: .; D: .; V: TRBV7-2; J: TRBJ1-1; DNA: TGTGCCAGCAGCTTGGACCCGAACACTGAAGCTTTCTTT; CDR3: CASSLDPNTEAFF
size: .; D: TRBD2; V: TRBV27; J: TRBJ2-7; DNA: TGTGCCAGCAGTGCTGGACTAGCGGAATACGAGCAGTACTTC; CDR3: CASSAGLAEYEQYF
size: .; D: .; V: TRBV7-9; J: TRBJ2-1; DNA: TGTGCCAGCAGCCGGGGACTTGGTGTATTTGAGCAGTTCTTC; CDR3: CASSRGLGVFEQFF
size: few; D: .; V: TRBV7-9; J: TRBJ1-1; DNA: TGTGCCAGCAGATCTTCGGGCCCGAGGGGTAACACTGAAGCTTTCTTT; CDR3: CASRSSGPRGNTEAFF
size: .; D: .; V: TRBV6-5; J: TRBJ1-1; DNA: TGTGCCAGCAGGCCCGGGGGGTCCGGGCCTGAAGCTTTCTTT; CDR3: CASRPGGSGPEAFF
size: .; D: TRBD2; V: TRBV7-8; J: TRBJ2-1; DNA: TGTGCCAGCAGCCCCACTAGCGCGGATTCGGATGAGCAGTTCTTC; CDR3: CASSPTSADSDEQFF
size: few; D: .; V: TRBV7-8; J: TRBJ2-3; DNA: TGTGCCAGCAGCTTATCCGCGGGGGCCCCTGGAACGCAGTATTTT; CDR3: CASSLSAGAPGTQYF
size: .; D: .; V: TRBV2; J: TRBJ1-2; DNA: TGTGCCAGCAGTGAAGCGCGGACATCCTATGGCTACACCTTC; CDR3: CASSEARTSYGYTF
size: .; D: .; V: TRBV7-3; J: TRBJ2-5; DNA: TGTGCCAGCAGCTTAACCCCCGGGGAGACCCAGTACTTC; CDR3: CASSLTPGETQYF
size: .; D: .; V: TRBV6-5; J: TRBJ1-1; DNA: TGTGCCAGCAGTCAACCGGGGGACCGAGGGAAAGCTTTCTTT; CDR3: CASSQPGDRGKAFF
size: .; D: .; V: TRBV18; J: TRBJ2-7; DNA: TGTGCCAGCGCCACAGGGTCACCCTCCTACGAGCAGTACTTC; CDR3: CASATGSPSYEQYF
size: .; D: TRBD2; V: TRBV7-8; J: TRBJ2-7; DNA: TGTGCCAGCAGCGCAGTTACTAGCGCGAGCTCCTACGAGCAGTACTTC; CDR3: CASSAVTSASSYEQYF
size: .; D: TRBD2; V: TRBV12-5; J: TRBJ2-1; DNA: TGTGCTAGTTTACTAGCGGGAGGCAATGAGCAGTTCTTC; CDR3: CASLLAGGNEQFF
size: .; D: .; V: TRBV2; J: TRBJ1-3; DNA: TGTGCCAGCAGTGAATTGACCGCCAACACCATATATTTT; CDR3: CASSELTANTIYF
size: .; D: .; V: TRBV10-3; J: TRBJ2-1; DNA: TGTGCCATCGGGAGTACGTACAATGAGCAGTTCTTC; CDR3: CAIGSTYNEQFF
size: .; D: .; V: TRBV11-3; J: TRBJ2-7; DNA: TGTGCCAGCAGCTTAGTTTCTGGGGCGGGCGAGCAGTACTTC; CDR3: CASSLVSGAGEQYF
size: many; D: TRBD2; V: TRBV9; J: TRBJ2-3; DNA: TGTGCCAGCAGCGGAGCCGGGACTAGCGGAGATACGCAGTATTTT; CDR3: CASSGAGTSGDTQYF
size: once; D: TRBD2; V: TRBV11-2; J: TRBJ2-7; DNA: TGTGCCAGCAGTCCAACTGCGGGAGGGCTTTCCGAGCAGTACTTC; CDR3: CASSPTAGGLSEQYF
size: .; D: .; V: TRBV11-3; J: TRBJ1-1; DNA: TGTGCCAGCAGACGAGGGGGGGGTATCCTAGGGACTGAAGCTTTCTTT; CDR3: CASRRGGGILGTEAFF
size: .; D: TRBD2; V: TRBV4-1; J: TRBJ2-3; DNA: TGCGCCAGCAGCCAAGTAGGCGGGAGGATAGATACGCAGTATTTT; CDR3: CASSQVGGRIDTQYF